This paragraph reports one TCR beta chain. Profiling relied on immunoSEQ multiplex PCR, and the TCRdb table lists in-frame clones only, not all of them. The table has 95,000 or so clones, approximately 85% seen once; the top ten hold around 18%. CDR3 size: 14 residues. Germline CDR1 and CDR2: MNHEY and SVGAGI. V lost 0 bases and J lost 6, with 11 bases in between. This entry belongs to a study of blood T cell repertoires in COVID-19. Turning to the study itself: Some COVID-19 samples were acute and others convalescent; all came from the United States, Italy and Spain.

Sequencing input: peripheral blood. The rearrangement joins TRBV6-5 to TRBJ1-1, with D perhaps TRBD1 (5 bases). This sequence originates from a woman older than 75 with active or convalescent COVID-19. CDR3 nucleotide sequence: TGTGCCAGCAGTTACTCTCGCAGGGATTCTGAAGCTTTCTTT. Amino acid sequence: CASSYSRRDSEAFF.